Shown below are 2 T cell receptor beta chains from a single sample sequenced in a study of shared clonotypes between healthy human individuals. Cells designated naive CD8 were CD45RO-negative and were positively selected for CCR7, with terminally differentiated effector memory CD45RA+ cells excluded. Data came from immunoSEQ multiplex PCR; TCRdb stores just in-frame clones and leaves some out. The repertoire holds hundreds of thousands of clones, with approximately 96% as singletons. The sample consisted of naive CD8+ T cells sorted from blood. The receptors originated from a woman in her 30s in good health.

The rearrangement links TRBV27 to TRBJ2-3; TRBD2 aligns across 9 bases. The CDR3 sequence is 12 residues long. Germline CDR1 MNHEY, CDR2 SMNVEV (reference sequence). J gave up 10 bases and V 5 bases, and 4 bases lay outside the gene matches. CDR3 DNA sequence: TGTGCCAGCAGTCCGGCGGGGGGGCCGCAGTATTTT. Its translation: CASSPAGGPQYF.

The chain uses TRBV19 and TRBJ2-3, with D possibly matching TRBD2 (7 bases). Trimming pared 10 bases from V and 0 bases from J, leaving 17 bases between. The CDR3 is 15 amino acids. Germline values: CDR1 LNHDA, CDR2 SQIVND (reference sequence). The CDR3 DNA reads as TGTGCCACTCAAGAGGAGGGGGGGAGCACAGATACGCAGTATTTT. Translated, it gives CATQEEGGSTDTQYF.